Reported below is one T cell receptor (beta chain). Its antigen is currently unknown. These data come from a study of cytomegalovirus exposure and HLA in healthy donors. Study-level findings and limits: Cytomegalovirus status was reportedly diagnosed by the classifier with high sensitivity and specificity. What was likely a sequencing artifact was a cluster of highly shared sequence variants.

Trimming cost V 7 bases and J 8 bases; bases outside gene matches: 11. This CDR3 spans 15 amino acids. Germline V gene sequence: CDR1 SGHAT, CDR2 FQNNGV. Both 60 Vbeta primers and 13 Jbeta primers went into the PCR. Data came from immunoSEQ multiplex PCR; TCRdb stores just in-frame clones and leaves some out. Here the sample spans over 150,000 clones, roughly 74% being singletons. V is TRBV11-2 and J is TRBJ1-4; 9 positions match TRBD1. The receptor's source is a man between 18 and 29 years old in good health and CMV-seronegative. Sequenced input: PBMCs. This chain's CDR3 is CASTKDRGGWEKLFF. CDR3 sequence (DNA): TGTGCCAGCACTAAGGACAGGGGAGGTTGGGAAAAACTGTTTTTT. Complete variable domain (other parts from reference TRBV11-2 and TRBJ1-4): EAGVAQSPRYKIIEKRQSVAFWCNPISGHATLYWYQQILGQGPKLLIQFQNNGVVDDSQLPKDRFSAERLKGVDSTLKIQPAKLEDSAVYLCASTKDRGGWEKLFFGSGTQLSVL.